This T cell receptor (beta chain) was identified during a study of sequential checkpoint blockade in melanoma. Across the whole study: Randomization was 1:1 between first-line nivolumab→ipilimumab and ipilimumab→nivolumab.

TCRdb keeps only in-frame clones here, not all; method: immunoSEQ multiplex PCR. The sample records several thousand clones, over 50% being singletons. As to treatment: randomized to nivolumab then ipilimumab (arm A) or the reverse (arm B). No patient had prior DNA-damaging chemotherapy. This clone appeared once. V lost 10 bases and J 0 bases, leaving 19 bases between the germline ends. Germline V CDR1 and CDR2: MNHEY, SMNVEV (reference sequence). CDR3 length: 16 amino acids. This clonotype was obtained from a human donor with melanoma. The starting material was CD8+ T cells sorted from blood (inferred from file names), obtained from a patient given nivolumab and ipilimumab in sequence. The chain links TRBV27 to TRBJ1-5; TRBD1 is a possible D gene (5 bases). The CDR3 nucleotides are TGTGCCACCAGGCCTGAACAGGCATATAGCAATCAGCCCCAGCATTTT. This gives the protein CATRPEQAYSNQPQHF.